Listed here is a single TCR beta chain. Its antigen is still unknown. J gave up 1 base and V 2 bases, and 9 bases lay outside the gene matches. This CDR3 is built from 18 residues. Germline CDR1 SSHAT, CDR2 FNYEAQ (reference sequence). Only in-frame clones appear in the TCRdb table, and some are missing; sequencing was by immunoSEQ multiplex PCR. The sample includes 80,000 or so clones, less than 85% of them seen just once. This sample is part of a study of radiotherapy plus CTLA-4 blockade in lung cancer. Study-level background: Disease control was achieved by 31% of patients, and objective responses by 15% to 20%.

With ipilimumab providing CTLA-4 blockade, focal radiation was administered to patients who had chemo-refractory metastatic non-small-cell lung cancer. Whole-study findings and limits: Blood saw expansion of tumor-derived TCR clones after radiotherapy plus ipilimumab. How blood T cell clones changed early, along with interferon-beta, reportedly forecast response best.

This chain joins TRBV7-7 and TRBJ2-2; 8 nucleotides align to TRBD2. The material sequenced was peripheral blood, taken from a patient treated with radiotherapy plus ipilimumab. The TCR comes from a human donor with non-small cell lung cancer who had stable disease on radiotherapy plus ipilimumab. The CDR3 DNA follows: TGTGCCAGCAGCTTAATCCCTTTGACTAGCGTGAACACCGGGGAGCTGTTTTTT. Translated, it gives CASSLIPLTSVNTGELFF.